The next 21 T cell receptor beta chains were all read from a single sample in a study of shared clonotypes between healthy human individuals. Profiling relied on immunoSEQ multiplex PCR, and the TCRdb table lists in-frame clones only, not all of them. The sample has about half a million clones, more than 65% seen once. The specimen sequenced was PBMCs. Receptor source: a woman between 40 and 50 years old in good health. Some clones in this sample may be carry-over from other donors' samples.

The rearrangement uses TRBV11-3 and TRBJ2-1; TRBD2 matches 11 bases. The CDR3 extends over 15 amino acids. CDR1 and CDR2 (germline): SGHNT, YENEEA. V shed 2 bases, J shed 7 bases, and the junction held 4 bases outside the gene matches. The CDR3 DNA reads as TGTGCCAGCAGCTTACAGCTAGCGGGAGGTAATGAGCAGTTCTTC. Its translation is CASSLQLAGGNEQFF.

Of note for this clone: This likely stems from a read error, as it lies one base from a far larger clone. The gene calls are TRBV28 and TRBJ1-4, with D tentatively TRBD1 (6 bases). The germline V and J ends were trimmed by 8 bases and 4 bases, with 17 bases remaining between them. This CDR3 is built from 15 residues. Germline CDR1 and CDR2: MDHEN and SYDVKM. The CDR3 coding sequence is TGTGCCAGCGGACCTCACGGACAGCATAATGAAAAACTGTTTTTT. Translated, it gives CASGPHGQHNEKLFF.

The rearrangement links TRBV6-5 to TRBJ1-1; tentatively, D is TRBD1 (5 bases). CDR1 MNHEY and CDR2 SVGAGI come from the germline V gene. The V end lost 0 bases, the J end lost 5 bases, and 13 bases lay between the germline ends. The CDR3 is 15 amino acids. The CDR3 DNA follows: TGTGCCAGCAGTTACTCGGGACGGTTTTCAACTGAAGCTTTCTTT. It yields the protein CASSYSGRFSTEAFF.

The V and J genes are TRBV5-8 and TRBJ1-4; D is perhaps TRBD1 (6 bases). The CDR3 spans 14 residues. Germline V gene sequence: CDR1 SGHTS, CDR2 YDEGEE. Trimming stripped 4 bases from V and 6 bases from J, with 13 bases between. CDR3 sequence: CASSAGTWDEKLFF. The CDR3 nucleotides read TGTGCCAGCAGCGCCGGGACATGGGATGAAAAACTGTTTTTT.

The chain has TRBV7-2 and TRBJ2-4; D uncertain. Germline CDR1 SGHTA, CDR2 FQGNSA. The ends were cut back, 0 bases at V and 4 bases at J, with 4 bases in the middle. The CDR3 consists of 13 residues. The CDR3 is CASSLAIKNIQYF. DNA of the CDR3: TGTGCCAGCAGCTTAGCGATTAAAAACATTCAGTACTTC.

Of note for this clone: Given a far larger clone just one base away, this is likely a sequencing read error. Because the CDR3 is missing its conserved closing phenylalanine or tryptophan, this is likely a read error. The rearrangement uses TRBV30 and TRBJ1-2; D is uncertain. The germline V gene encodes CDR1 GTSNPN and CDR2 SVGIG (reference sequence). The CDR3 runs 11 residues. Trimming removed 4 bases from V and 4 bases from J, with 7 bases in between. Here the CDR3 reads CAWTGFYGYTS. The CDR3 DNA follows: TGTGCCTGGACGGGGTTCTATGGCTACACCTCC.

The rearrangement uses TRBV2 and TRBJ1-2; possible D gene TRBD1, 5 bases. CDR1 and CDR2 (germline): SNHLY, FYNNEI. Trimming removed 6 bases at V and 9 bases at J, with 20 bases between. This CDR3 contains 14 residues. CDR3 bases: TGTGCCAGCAGCGAAAACTACCAGGGATGGCGCTACACCTTC. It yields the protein CASSENYQGWRYTF.

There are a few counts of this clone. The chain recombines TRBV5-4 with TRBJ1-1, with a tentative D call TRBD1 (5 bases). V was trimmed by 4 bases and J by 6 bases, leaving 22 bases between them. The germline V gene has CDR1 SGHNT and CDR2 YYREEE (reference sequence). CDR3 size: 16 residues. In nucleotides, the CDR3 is TGTGCCAGCAGCATTGGGGGGAACGGATGGGACCCTGAAGCTTTCTTT. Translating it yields CASSIGGNGWDPEAFF.

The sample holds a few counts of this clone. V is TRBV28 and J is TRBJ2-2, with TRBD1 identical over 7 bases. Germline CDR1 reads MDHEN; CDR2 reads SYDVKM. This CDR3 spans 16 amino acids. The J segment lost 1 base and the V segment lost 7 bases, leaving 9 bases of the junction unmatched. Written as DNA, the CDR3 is TGTGCCAGCACCAAAGGGGGCCTCTTGAACACCGGGGAGCTGTTTTTT. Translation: CASTKGGLLNTGELFF. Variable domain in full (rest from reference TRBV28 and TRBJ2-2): DVKVTQSSRYLVKRTGEKVFLECVQDMDHENMFWYRQDPGLGLRLIYFSYDVKMKEKGDIPEGYSVSREKKERFSLILESASTNQTSMYLCASTKGGLLNTGELFFGEGSRLTVL.

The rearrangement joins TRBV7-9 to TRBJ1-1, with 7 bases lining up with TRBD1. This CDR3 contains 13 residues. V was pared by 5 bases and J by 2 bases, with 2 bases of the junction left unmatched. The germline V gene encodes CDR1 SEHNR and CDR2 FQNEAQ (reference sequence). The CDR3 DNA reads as TGTGCCAGCAGCCGAGGGGGCAACACTGAAGCTTTCTTT. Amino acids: CASSRGGNTEAFF.

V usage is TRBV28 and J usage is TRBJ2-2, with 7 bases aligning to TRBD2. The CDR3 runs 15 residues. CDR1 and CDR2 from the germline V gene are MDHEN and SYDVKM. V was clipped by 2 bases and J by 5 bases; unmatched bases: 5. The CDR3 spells CASSLGGSRTGELFF. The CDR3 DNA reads TGTGCCAGCAGTTTAGGCGGGAGCCGGACCGGGGAGCTGTTTTTT.

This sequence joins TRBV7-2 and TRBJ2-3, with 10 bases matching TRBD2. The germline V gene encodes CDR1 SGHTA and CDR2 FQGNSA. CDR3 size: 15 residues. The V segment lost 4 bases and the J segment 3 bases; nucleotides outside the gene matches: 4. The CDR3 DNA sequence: TGTGCCAGCAGCTGGACTAGCGGACTAACAGATACGCAGTATTTT. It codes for CASSWTSGLTDTQYF.

CDR3 DNA: TGCGCCAGCAGCCCCCCCGTGGGGTCTGGGGCCAACGTCCTGACTTTC. Translating gives CASSPPVGSGANVLTF. This chain links TRBV4-3 with TRBJ2-6; D call uncertain. The germline V gene has CDR1 LGHNA and CDR2 YSLEER. The V gene lost 4 bases and the J gene lost 1 base, with 11 bases spanning the gap. This CDR3 has 16 residues.

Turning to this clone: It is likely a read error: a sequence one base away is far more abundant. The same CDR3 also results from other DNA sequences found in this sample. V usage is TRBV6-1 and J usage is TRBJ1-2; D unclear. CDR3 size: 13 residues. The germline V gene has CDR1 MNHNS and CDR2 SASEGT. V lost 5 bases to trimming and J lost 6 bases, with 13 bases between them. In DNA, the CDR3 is TGTGCCAGCAGTCCAGTAGCGGAGGATGGCTACACCTTC. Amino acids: CASSPVAEDGYTF.

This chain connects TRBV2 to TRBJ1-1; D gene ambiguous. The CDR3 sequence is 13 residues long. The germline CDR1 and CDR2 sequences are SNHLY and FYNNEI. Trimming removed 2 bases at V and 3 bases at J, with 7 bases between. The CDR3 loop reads CASSELRDTEAFF. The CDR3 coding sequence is TGTGCCAGCAGTGAATTGAGAGACACTGAAGCTTTCTTT.

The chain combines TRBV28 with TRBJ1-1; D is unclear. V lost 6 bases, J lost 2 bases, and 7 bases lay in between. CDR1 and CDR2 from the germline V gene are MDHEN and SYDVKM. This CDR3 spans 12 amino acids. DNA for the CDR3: TGTGCCAGCAGGGAGATAAACACTGAAGCTTTCTTT. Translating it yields CASREINTEAFF.

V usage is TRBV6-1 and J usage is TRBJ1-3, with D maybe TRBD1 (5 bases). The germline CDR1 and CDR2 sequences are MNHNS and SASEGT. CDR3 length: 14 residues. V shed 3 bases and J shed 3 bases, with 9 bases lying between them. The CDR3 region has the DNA TGTGCCAGCAGTGAGTTAGGGGTTGGAAACACCATATATTTT. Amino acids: CASSELGVGNTIYF.

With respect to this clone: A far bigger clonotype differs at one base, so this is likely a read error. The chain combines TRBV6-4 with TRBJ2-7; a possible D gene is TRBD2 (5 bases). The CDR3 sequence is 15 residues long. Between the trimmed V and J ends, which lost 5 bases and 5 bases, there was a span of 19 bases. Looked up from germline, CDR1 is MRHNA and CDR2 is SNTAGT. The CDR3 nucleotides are TGTGCCAGCAGTAAGGAGGCCGGAGAGGGAAACGAGCAGTACTTC. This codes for CASSKEAGEGNEQYF.

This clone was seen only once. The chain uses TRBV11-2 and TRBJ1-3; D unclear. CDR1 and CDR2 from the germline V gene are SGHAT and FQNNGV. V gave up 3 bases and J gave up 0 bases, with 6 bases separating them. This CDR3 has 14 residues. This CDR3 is CASSFGGSGNTIYF. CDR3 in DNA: TGTGCCAGCAGCTTCGGCGGCTCTGGAAACACCATATATTTT.

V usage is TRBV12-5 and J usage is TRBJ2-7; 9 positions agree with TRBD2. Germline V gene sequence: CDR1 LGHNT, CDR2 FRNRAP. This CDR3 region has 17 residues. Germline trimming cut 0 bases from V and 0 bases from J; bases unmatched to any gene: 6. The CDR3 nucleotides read TGTGCTAGTGGTTTGGTAAACGCGGGGGGGTTCTCCTACGAGCAGTACTTC. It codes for CASGLVNAGGFSYEQYF. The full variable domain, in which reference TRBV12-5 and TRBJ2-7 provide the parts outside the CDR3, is DARVTQTPRHKVTEMGQEVTMRCQPILGHNTVFWYRQTMMQGLELLAYFRNRAPLDDSGMPKDRFSAEMPDATLATLKIQPSEPRDSAVYFCASGLVNAGGFSYEQYFGPGTRLTVT.

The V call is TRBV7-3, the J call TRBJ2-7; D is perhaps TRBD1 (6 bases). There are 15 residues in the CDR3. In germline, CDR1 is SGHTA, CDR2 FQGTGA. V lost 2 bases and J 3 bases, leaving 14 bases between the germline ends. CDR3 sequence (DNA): TGTGCCAGCAGCTTAGACTCTGCCAGGGGCTACGAGCAGTACTTC. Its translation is CASSLDSARGYEQYF. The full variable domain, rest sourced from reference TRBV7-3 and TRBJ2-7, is GAGVSQTPSNKVTEKGKYVELRCDPISGHTALYWYRQSLGQGPEFLIYFQGTGAADDSGLPNDRFFAVRPEGSVSTLKIQRTERGDSAVYLCASSLDSARGYEQYFGPGTRLTVT.